These 20 T cell receptor beta chains were all obtained from the same sample, sequenced in a study of T cells in Graves' hyperthyroidism and ophthalmopathy. The CDR3 regions of TCR beta were amplified from RNA transcripts. First-round RT-PCR targeting the TCR CDR3 was performed with the HTBI primer set. Using its own MiXCR run on the multiplex PCR reads, TCRdb lists one record per CDR3 protein. The sample contains 730,000 or so distinct CDR3 sequences, under 20% of which appear only once. Sequencing used blood. Receptors were obtained from a woman in her 50s with Graves' hyperthyroidism that later progressed to Graves' ophthalmopathy.

This clonotype came up many times. The V gene is TRBV18, the J gene TRBJ2-3; a possible D gene is TRBD2 (6 bases). CDR3 length: 15 residues. CDR1 is KGHSH and CDR2 is LQKENI in the germline V gene. Deletions cut 1 base from V and 5 bases from J, with 13 bases between. The DNA of the CDR3 is TGTGCCAGCTCACCACGTGGTTCGGGGGAAGATACGCAGTATTTT. Residues: CASSPRGSGEDTQYF. Full variable domain (missing parts from reference TRBV18 and TRBJ2-3): NAGVMQNPRHLVRRRGQEARLRCSPMKGHSHVYWYRQLPEEGLKFMVYLQKENIIDESGMPKERFSAEFPKEGPSILRIQQVVRGDSAAYFCASSPRGSGEDTQYFGPGTRLTVL.

This clonotype was seen a handful of times. This rearrangement joins TRBV27 to TRBJ1-5; TRBD1 agrees at 7 bases. This CDR3 has 15 amino acids. Germline CDR1 reads MNHEY; CDR2 reads SMNVEV (reference sequence). Trimming cost V 2 bases and J 5 bases; bases outside gene matches: 6. The DNA of the CDR3 is TGTGCCAGCAGTTTAGGGGGGACAGCCGATCAGCCCCAGCATTTT. Translated, it gives CASSLGGTADQPQHF.

The chain is built from TRBV20-1 and TRBJ2-5, with 9 nucleotides matching TRBD1. CDR1 and CDR2 (germline): DFQATT, SNEGSKA (reference sequence). This CDR3 is 16 amino acids long. Losses at the gene ends were 2 bases for V and 4 bases for J; bases not matched to a gene: 11. The CDR3, as DNA: TGCAGTGCTAGAATTTTTCCCGGGACAGGGAGAGAGACCCAGTACTTC. Encoded protein: CSARIFPGTGRETQYF.

This clonotype was counted ten times or more. The chain combines TRBV3-1 with TRBJ1-5; no clear D gene. Germline V gene data show CDR1 as LGHDT and CDR2 as YNNKEL (reference sequence). V gave up 5 bases and J gave up 9 bases, with 11 bases separating them. The CDR3 totals 12 residues. For the CDR3, the DNA is TGTGCCAGCAGCTGGGGAAATGGGCCCCAGCATTTT. This gives the protein CASSWGNGPQHF.

This clonotype was counted ten times or more. The gene calls are TRBV3-1 and TRBJ1-1; 9 nucleotides align to TRBD1. Losses at the gene ends were 1 base for V and 4 bases for J; bases not matched to a gene: 4. Germline V gene sequence: CDR1 LGHDT, CDR2 YNNKEL (reference sequence). The CDR3 runs to 15 residues. CDR3 residues: CASSQVRDRVTEAFF. The CDR3 DNA reads TGTGCCAGCAGCCAAGTGCGGGACAGGGTCACTGAAGCTTTCTTT.

This clonotype occurred a few times. The J gene is TRBJ1-5, the V gene TRBV4-1, with a weak D call TRBD1 (6 bases). V dropped 1 base and J dropped 5 bases, with 12 bases sitting between them. Germline CDR1 MGHRA, CDR2 YSYEKL. The CDR3 runs to 15 residues. The CDR3: CASSQGTALHQPQHF. CDR3 in DNA: TGCGCCAGCAGCCAAGGGACAGCTCTTCATCAGCCCCAGCATTTT.

This sequence joins TRBV27 and TRBJ2-3; D is unclear. The CDR3 runs to 15 residues. V was trimmed by 5 bases and J by 2 bases, leaving 14 bases between them. Germline CDR1 reads MNHEY; CDR2 reads SMNVEV (reference sequence). CDR3 in amino acids: CASSPLRTPTDTQYF. In DNA form, the CDR3 reads TGTGCCAGCAGTCCCTTGCGAACCCCCACAGATACGCAGTATTTT.

This clonotype was counted many times. This chain joins TRBV7-2 and TRBJ2-5; 7 nucleotides agree with TRBD2. Germline CDR1 SGHTA, CDR2 FQGNSA. The V and J ends lost 8 bases and 3 bases, in that order; junction bases with no gene match: 9. The CDR3 totals 14 residues. CDR3 sequence: CASAFQGGEETQYF. CDR3 bases: TGTGCCAGCGCCTTTCAGGGAGGGGAAGAGACCCAGTACTTC.

This clonotype was counted ten times or more. The chain links TRBV6-1 to TRBJ2-3; D may be TRBD1 (5 bases). Germline lookup yields CDR1 MNHNS and CDR2 SASEGT. This CDR3 is built from 14 residues. V lost 6 bases and J 0 bases, leaving 10 bases between the germline ends. As DNA, the CDR3 is TGTGCCAGCAGGAATGGGGCCAGCACAGATACGCAGTATTTT. Protein product: CASRNGASTDTQYF.

This clonotype was detected many times. This sequence joins TRBV18 and TRBJ1-2; D is unclear. Germline values: CDR1 KGHSH, CDR2 LQKENI. Between the trimmed V and J ends, which lost 4 bases and 0 bases, there was a span of 12 bases. The CDR3 contains 15 residues. CDR3 region: CASSRMDLSNYGYTF. DNA for the CDR3: TGTGCCAGCTCACGAATGGACTTATCTAACTATGGCTACACCTTC. The variable domain in full, completed from reference TRBV18 and TRBJ1-2, reads NAGVMQNPRHLVRRRGQEARLRCSPMKGHSHVYWYRQLPEEGLKFMVYLQKENIIDESGMPKERFSAEFPKEGPSILRIQQVVRGDSAAYFCASSRMDLSNYGYTFGSGTRLTVV.

The chain carries TRBV5-1 and TRBJ2-2; D is uncertain. Trimming left V 0 bases short and J 5 bases short, with 8 bases between. CDR3 length: 14 amino acids. Germline V CDR1 and CDR2: SGHRS, YFSETQ. CDR3 sequence reads: CASSLEVSTGELFF. The DNA for the CDR3 is TGCGCCAGCAGCTTGGAGGTCTCAACCGGGGAGCTGTTTTTT. The complete variable domain, with remaining parts taken from reference TRBV5-1 and TRBJ2-2, reads KAGVTQTPRYLIKTRGQQVTLSCSPISGHRSVSWYQQTPGQGLQFLFEYFSETQRNKGNFPGRFSGRQFSNSRSEMNVSTLELGDSALYLCASSLEVSTGELFFGEGSRLTVL.

This clonotype was counted between two and nine times. The V and J genes are TRBV7-9 and TRBJ1-2, with 7 bases that match TRBD1. The germline CDR1 and CDR2 sequences are SEHNR and FQNEAQ (reference sequence). The CDR3 is made up of 14 amino acids. V trimming: 7 bases; J trimming: 5 bases; junction bases outside the gene matches: 10. The CDR3 region has the DNA TGTGCCAGCACCTCAGGGGGGGGTTGGTATGGCTACACCTTC. It is translated as CASTSGGGWYGYTF. The whole variable domain, remainder taken from reference TRBV7-9 and TRBJ1-2, is DTGVSQNPRHKITKRGQNVTFRCDPISEHNRLYWYRQTLGQGPEFLTYFQNEAQLEKSRLLSDRFSAERPKGSFSTLEIQRTEQGDSAMYLCASTSGGGWYGYTFGSGTRLTVV.

This clonotype was seen repeatedly, ten times or more. V usage is TRBV20-1 and J usage is TRBJ1-1; D gene ambiguous. The CDR3 sequence is 14 residues long. V lost 2 bases and J 3 bases, leaving 13 bases between the germline ends. From germline, CDR1 is DFQATT and CDR2 SNEGSKA (reference sequence). CDR3 sequence: CSARFSGKDTEAFF. As DNA, the CDR3 is TGCAGTGCTAGATTCTCGGGGAAGGACACTGAAGCTTTCTTT.

The chain uses TRBV29-1 and TRBJ1-2, with D possibly being TRBD1 (6 bases). V was trimmed by 7 bases and J by 3 bases, leaving 12 bases between them. The CDR3 runs 12 residues. Per the germline V gene, CDR1 is SQVTM and CDR2 is ANQGSEA. The CDR3 reads CSATQGDYGYTF. The CDR3 DNA sequence: TGCAGCGCAACACAGGGCGACTATGGCTACACCTTC.

In its sample, this clonotype was seen a few times. The rearrangement uses TRBV7-9 and TRBJ1-2; D remains unclear. The CDR3 length is 16 residues. V dropped 6 bases and J dropped 2 bases, with 19 bases sitting between them. Looked up from germline, CDR1 is SEHNR and CDR2 is FQNEAQ (reference sequence). The CDR3 spells CASSSGGLTENYGYTF. DNA of the CDR3: TGTGCCAGCAGTTCCGGCGGTCTAACCGAGAACTATGGCTACACCTTC.

This clonotype was seen many times. V is TRBV7-8 and J is TRBJ2-7; D might be TRBD1 (5 bases). Looked up from germline, CDR1 is SGHVS and CDR2 is FQNEAQ. V was shortened by 5 bases and J by 4 bases, with 15 bases between the two germline ends. The CDR3 spans 14 residues. This CDR3 is CASSHPPTGYEQYF. In DNA, the CDR3 is TGTGCCAGCAGCCACCCACCCACAGGATACGAGCAGTACTTC. Filled out from reference TRBV7-8 and TRBJ2-7, the complete variable domain reads GAGVSQSPRYKVAKRGQDVALRCDPISGHVSLFWYQQALGQGPEFLTYFQNEAQLDKSGLPSDRFFAERPEGSVSTLKIQRTQQEDSAVYLCASSHPPTGYEQYFGPGTRLTVT.

The chain employs TRBV7-9 and TRBJ1-4; D is uncertain. The CDR3 consists of 13 residues. Looked up from germline, CDR1 is SEHNR and CDR2 is FQNEAQ (reference sequence). The V gene lost 7 bases and the J gene lost 5 bases, with 11 bases spanning the gap. The CDR3 DNA follows: TGTGCCAGCAAAGGGAGCCCGAATGAAAAACTGTTTTTT. Translating gives CASKGSPNEKLFF.

On this clonotype itself: A much more abundant neighbour one base away suggests this may be a read error. The chain couples TRBV30 to TRBJ2-7; D not certain. CDR1 GTSNPN and CDR2 SVGIG come from the germline V gene (reference sequence). The CDR3 is made up of 11 amino acids. The chain's CDR3 is CAWSVAYEQCF. CDR3 in DNA: TGTGCCTGGAGTGTCGCCTACGAGCAGTGCTTC.

In the case of this clonotype: A much larger clone lies a single base off, so this may be a read error. The chain has TRBV7-2 and TRBJ2-7; 8 nucleotides align to TRBD2. Germline CDR1 is SGHTA and CDR2 is FQGNSA. The CDR3 consists of 15 residues. CDR3 nucleotides: TGTGCCGGCAGGTTGGGACTAGACACCTCCTACGAGCAGTACTTC. Its translation: CAGRLGLDTSYEQYF. Complete variable domain (other parts from reference TRBV7-2 and TRBJ2-7): GAGVSQSPSNKVTEKGKDVELRCDPISGHTALYWYRQSLGQGLEFLIYFQGNSAPDKSGLPSDRFSAERTGGSVSTLTIQRTQQEDSAVYLCAGRLGLDTSYEQYFGPGTRLTVT.

The table lists this clonotype with many counts. V usage is TRBV7-9 and J usage is TRBJ1-6; no firm D call. V lost 5 bases, J lost 5 bases, and 4 bases lay in between. Germline V gene lookup returns CDR1 SEHNR and CDR2 FQNEAQ (reference sequence). The CDR3 spans 12 residues. This chain's CDR3 is CASSRDNSPLHF. CDR3 nucleotide sequence: TGTGCCAGCAGCCGGGATAATTCACCCCTCCACTTT.